The source of this T cell receptor beta chain is a study of T-cell reconstitution after alpha-beta-depleted transplantation in children (dated by TCRdb to the mid-2010s). Describing the broader study: Using TCR repertoire profiling, the study quantitatively followed how T-cell immune reconstitution unfolded in children after TCRalphabeta/CD19-depleted allogeneic hematopoietic cell transplantation.

To note about this clonotype: Its antigen has not been determined. Per-base qualities were not stored, and no clone one base away is much larger.

From cysteine to phenylalanine, the CDR3 is 12 amino acids long. Only the CDR3 DNA stays, 36 bases, in frame from base 1. V is cut by 4 bases and J by 6 bases, and the space between the germline ends is 8 bases. From the germline V gene, CDR1 is SGHRS and CDR2 is YFSETQ. Library preparation was by PCR. The reads were generated on an Illumina HiSeq 2500. TCR libraries were prepared with molecular barcoding, using unique molecular identifiers to normalize TCRbeta repertoire quantification. TCRdb reprocessing: public reads trimmed at Q25 with fastp, clones called with MiXCR, in-frame beta chains kept. Rows matching on CDR3 protein sequence are summarized as one entry with the most common DNA and genes. The sample table records roughly 180,000 distinct CDR3 sequences; roughly 15% of these occur just once. The ten largest make up around 13% of the sample.

The sequence was obtained from a human donor who donated a stem cell graft to a child with acute lymphoblastic leukemia. Sequenced here: PBMCs from the stem cell graft donor, sampled from the stem cell graft. The V and J genes are TRBV5-1 and TRBJ2-1; TRBD2 is a possible D gene, resting on 5 matching bases. The DNA is TGCGCCAGCAGCCGGACTGGCAATGAGCAGTTCTTC. Its translation reads: CASSRTGNEQFF. The variable domain in full, with residues beyond the CDR3 obtained from the reference TRBV5-1 and TRBJ2-1 genes, is KAGVTQTPRYLIKTRGQQVTLSCSPISGHRSVSWYQQTPGQGLQFLFEYFSETQRNKGNFPGRFSGRQFSNSRSEMNVSTLELGDSALYLCASSRTGNEQFFGPGTRLTVL.